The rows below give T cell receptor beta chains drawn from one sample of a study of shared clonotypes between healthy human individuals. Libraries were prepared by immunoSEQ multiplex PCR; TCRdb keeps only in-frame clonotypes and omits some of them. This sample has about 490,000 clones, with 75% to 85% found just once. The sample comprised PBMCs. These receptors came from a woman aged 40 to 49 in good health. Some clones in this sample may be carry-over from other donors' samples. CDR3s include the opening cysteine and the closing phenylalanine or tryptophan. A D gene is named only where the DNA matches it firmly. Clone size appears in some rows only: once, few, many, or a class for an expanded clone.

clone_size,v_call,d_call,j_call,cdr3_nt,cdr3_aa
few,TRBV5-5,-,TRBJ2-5,TGTGCCAGCAGCTTGGACCCGGGTAGGGAGACCCAGTACTTC,CASSLDPGRETQYF
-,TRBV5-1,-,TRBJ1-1,TGCGCCAGCAAGCGGACAGAGCAGCGTGACACTGAAGCTTTCTTT,CASKRTEQRDTEAFF
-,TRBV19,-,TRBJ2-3,TGTGCCAGTAAGTTGGAGTTACTCACAGATACGCAGTATTTT,CASKLELLTDTQYF
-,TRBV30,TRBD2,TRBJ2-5,TGTGCCCGGGAAAGCGGGGGGGAGACCCAGTACTTC,CARESGGETQYF
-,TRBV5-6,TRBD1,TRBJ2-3,TGTGCCAGCAGCCACCGCGGAGCAGGGGGCCACACAGATACGCAGTATTTT,CASSHRGAGGHTDTQYF
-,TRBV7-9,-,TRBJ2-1,TGTGCCAGCAGCACGCTGGGGCCTGAGCAGTTCTTC,CASSTLGPEQFF
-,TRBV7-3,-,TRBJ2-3,TGTGCCAGCAGCAGAGAAGGGACTACAGATACGCAGTATTTT,CASSREGTTDTQYF
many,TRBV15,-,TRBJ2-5,TGTGCCACCAGCCCCAATGGTGTTCAAGAGACCCAGTACTTC,CATSPNGVQETQYF
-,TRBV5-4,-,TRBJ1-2,TGTGCCAGCAGCTTGGTTTCCGGGGTATACTATGGCTACACCTTC,CASSLVSGVYYGYTF
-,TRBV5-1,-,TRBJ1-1,TGCGCCAGCAGCTTGGAGGGGTCGGGGGTGAACACTGAAGCTTTCTTT,CASSLEGSGVNTEAFF
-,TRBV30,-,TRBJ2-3,TGTGCCTGGAATATAGGGGCAGATACGCAGTATTTT,CAWNIGADTQYF
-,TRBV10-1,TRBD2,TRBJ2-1,TGCGCCAGCAGTGAGTCGCGGGGAGGGCATCGAGCGCCGGGCTACAATGAGCAGTTCTTC,CASSESRGGHRAPGYNEQFF
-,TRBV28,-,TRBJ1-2,TGTGCCAGCAGACTAAGGGCCGTTCTTAGAGGGAAGGATGGCTACACCTTC,CASRLRAVLRGKDGYTF
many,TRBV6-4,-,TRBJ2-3,TGTGCCAGCAGTGACTCGTCTAGTCCGGGAGATACGCAGTATTTT,CASSDSSSPGDTQYF
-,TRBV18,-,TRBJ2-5,TGTGCCAGCTCACCCGACCACAGGGCCGGTAGCGTGGACCAGTACTTC,CASSPDHRAGSVDQYF
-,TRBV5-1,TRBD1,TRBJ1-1,TGCGCCAGCAGCTTTAGTCCGGGACAGGGAAACACTGAAGCTTTCTTT,CASSFSPGQGNTEAFF
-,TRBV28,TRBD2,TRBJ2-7,TGTGCCAGCAGCCGGACTAGCGGGAGCTCCTACGAGCAGTACTTC,CASSRTSGSSYEQYF
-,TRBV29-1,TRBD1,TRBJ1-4,TGCAGCGGCCGGACAGGGGGGGGTGGAAAACTGTTTTTT,CSGRTGGGGKLFF
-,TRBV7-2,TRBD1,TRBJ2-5,TGTGCCAGCAGCTTTGGTGACAGGGGAGAGACCCAGTACTTC,CASSFGDRGETQYF
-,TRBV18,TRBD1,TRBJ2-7,TGTGCCAGCTCACCACCCGCGACAGGGAATCACGAGCAGTACTTC,CASSPPATGNHEQYF
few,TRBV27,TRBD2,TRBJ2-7,TGTGCCAGCAGTTCAAGCGGGAGGGTTTACGAGCAGTACTTC,CASSSSGRVYEQYF
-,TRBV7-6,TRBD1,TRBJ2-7,TGTGCCAGCAGCTTAGAGACAGGGTTCGAGCAGTACTTC,CASSLETGFEQYF
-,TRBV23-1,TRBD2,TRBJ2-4,TGCGCCAGCAGTCAAGAGCGGGAGGGCCTTTCTAAAAACATTCAGTACTTC,CASSQEREGLSKNIQYF
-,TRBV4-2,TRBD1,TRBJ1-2,TGTGCCAGCAGCCAAGATCACAGGGGAAGCTATGGCTACACCTTC,CASSQDHRGSYGYTF
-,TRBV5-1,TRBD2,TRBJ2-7,TGCGCCAGCAGCTTGGGACTAGCGGGAGCCTCCTACGAGCAGTACTTC,CASSLGLAGASYEQYF
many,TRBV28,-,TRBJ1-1,TGTGCCAGCAGTTTATGGGGGCACGAAGCTTTCTTT,CASSLWGHEAFF
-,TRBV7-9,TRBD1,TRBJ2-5,TGTGCCAGCAGCTTACAGGGGGAAGGGTGGGAGACCCAGTACTTC,CASSLQGEGWETQYF
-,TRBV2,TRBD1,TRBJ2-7,TGTGCCAGCAAGGACAGGGCCTCCTACGAGCAGTACTTC,CASKDRASYEQYF
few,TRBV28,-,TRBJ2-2,TGTGCCAGCAGAAGCCCCCCGCGTGGGGAGCTGTTTTTT,CASRSPPRGELFF
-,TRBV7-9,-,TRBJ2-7,TGTGCCAGCAGCTTAGCTGCCTATGCTGAGACACCTTACGAGCAGTACTTC,CASSLAAYAETPYEQYF
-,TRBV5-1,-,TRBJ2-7,TGCGCCAGCAGCTTGGCCGGGGGCTCCTACGAGCAGTACTTC,CASSLAGGSYEQYF
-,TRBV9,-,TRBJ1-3,TGTGCCAGCAGCGTACGCAACTCTGGAAACACCATATATTTT,CASSVRNSGNTIYF
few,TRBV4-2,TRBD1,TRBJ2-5,TGTGCCAGCAGCCAAGAAACCCTAGGGGGCTTGGAGACCCAGTACTTC,CASSQETLGGLETQYF
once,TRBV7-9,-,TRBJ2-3,TGTGCCAGCAGCCCCCCCCCAACTCCAGATACGCAGTATTTT,CASSPPPTPDTQYF
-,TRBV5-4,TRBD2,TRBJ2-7,TGTGCCAGCAGCACGGGACTAGTCTATGGTTACGAGCAGTACTTC,CASSTGLVYGYEQYF
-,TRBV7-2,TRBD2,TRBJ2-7,TGTGCCAGCAGCTTGGCACCTAGCGGGTCCTACGAGCAGTACTTC,CASSLAPSGSYEQYF
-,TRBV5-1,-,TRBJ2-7,TGCGCCAGCAGCGCGGGGACACCTTCGCTGTGGGACGAGCAGTACTTC,CASSAGTPSLWDEQYF
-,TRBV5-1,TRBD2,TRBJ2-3,TGCGCCAGCAGCTTCGCCAGCGGGAGAATGGGAGATACGCAGTATTTT,CASSFASGRMGDTQYF
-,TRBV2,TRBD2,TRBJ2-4,TGTGCCAGCAGTGAAGTGGGGGGGACTACCAAAAACATTCAGTACTTC,CASSEVGGTTKNIQYF
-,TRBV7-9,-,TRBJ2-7,TGTGCCAGCAGCTTAGGCTCGGGGGTGGCCTACGAGCAGTACTTC,CASSLGSGVAYEQYF
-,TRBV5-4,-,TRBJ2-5,TGTGCCAGCAGATTAAGAGGGACAGAGACCCAGTACTTC,CASRLRGTETQYF
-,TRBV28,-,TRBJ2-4,TGTGCCAGCAGTCGGGGGCAGACGAACATTCAGTACTTC,CASSRGQTNIQYF
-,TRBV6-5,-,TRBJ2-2,TGTGCCAGCAGTTACCAGCTCACCGGGGAGCTGTTTTTT,CASSYQLTGELFF
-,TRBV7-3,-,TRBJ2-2,TGTGCCAGCAGCCCCTTATATTCCACCGGGGAGCTGTTTTTT,CASSPLYSTGELFF
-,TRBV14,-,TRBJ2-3,TGTGCCAGCAGCCAAGAGTCCGCGAGGGCAGATACGCAGTATTTT,CASSQESARADTQYF
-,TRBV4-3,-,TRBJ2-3,TGCGCCAGCAGCCAAGGGTCTACAGATACGCAGTATTTT,CASSQGSTDTQYF